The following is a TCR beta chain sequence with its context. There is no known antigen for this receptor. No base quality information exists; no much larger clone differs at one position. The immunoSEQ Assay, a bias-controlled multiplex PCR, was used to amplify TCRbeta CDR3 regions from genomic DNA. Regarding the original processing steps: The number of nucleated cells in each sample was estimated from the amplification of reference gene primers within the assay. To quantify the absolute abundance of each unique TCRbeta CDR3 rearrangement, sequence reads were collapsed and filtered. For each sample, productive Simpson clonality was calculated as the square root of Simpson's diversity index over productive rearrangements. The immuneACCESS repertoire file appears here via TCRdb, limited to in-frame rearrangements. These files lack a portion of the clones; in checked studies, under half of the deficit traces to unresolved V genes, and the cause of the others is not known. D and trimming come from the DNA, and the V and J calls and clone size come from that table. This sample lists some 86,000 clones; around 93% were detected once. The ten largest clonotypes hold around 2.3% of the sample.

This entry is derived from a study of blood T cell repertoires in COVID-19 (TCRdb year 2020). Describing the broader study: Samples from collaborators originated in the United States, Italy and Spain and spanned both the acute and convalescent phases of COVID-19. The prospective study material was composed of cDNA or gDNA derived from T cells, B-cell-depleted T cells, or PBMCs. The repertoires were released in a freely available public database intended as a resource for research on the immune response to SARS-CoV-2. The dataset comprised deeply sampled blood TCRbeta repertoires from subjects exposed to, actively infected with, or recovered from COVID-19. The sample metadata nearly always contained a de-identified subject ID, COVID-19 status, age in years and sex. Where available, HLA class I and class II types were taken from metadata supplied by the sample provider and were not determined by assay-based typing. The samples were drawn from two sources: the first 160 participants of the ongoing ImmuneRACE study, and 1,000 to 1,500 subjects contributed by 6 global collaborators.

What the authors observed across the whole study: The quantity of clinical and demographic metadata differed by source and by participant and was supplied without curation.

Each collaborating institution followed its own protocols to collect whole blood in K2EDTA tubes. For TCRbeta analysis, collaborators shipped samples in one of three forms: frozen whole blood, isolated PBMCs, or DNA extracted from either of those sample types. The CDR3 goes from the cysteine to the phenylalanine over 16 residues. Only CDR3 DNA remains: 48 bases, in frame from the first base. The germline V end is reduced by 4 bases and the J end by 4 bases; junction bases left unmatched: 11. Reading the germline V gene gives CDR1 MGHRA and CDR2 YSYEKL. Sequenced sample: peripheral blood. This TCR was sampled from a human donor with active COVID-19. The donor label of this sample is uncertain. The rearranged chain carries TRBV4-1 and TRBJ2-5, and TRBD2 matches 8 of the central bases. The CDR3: CASSPDSGGLRETQYF. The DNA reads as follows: TGCGCCAGCAGCCCCGACTCGGGGGGGCTTCGAGAGACCCAGTACTTC.